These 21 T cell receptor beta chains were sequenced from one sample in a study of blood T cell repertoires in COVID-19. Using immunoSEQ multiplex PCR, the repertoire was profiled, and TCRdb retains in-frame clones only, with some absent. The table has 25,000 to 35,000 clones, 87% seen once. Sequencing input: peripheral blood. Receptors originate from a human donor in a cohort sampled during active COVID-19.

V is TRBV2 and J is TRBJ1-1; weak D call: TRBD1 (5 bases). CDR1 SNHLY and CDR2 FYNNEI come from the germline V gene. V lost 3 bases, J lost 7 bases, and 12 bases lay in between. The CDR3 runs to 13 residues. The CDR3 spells CASSDQGGVEAFF. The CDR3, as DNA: TGTGCCAGCAGTGACCAGGGTGGTGTTGAAGCTTTCTTT.

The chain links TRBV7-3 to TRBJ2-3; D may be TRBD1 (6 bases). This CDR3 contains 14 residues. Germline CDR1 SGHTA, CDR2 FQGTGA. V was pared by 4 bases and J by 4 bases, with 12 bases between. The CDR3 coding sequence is TGTGCCAGCAGCTCCACAGGGATAGCAGATACGCAGTATTTT. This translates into CASSSTGIADTQYF.

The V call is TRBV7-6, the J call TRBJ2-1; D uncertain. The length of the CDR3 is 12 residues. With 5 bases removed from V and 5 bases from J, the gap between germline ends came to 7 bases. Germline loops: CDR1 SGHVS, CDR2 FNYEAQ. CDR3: CASSARNNEQFF. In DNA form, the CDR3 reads TGTGCCAGCAGCGCCAGAAACAATGAGCAGTTCTTC.

CDR3 DNA sequence: TGTGCCAGCAGTTACTCTGGTGGGAGCGGCACCGGGGAGCTGTTTTTT. Translation gives CASSYSGGSGTGELFF. The rearrangement uses TRBV6-5 and TRBJ2-2; D might be TRBD2 (5 bases). Trimming pared 0 bases from V and 4 bases from J, leaving 12 bases between. Germline V gene data show CDR1 as MNHEY and CDR2 as SVGAGI. This CDR3 contains 16 residues.

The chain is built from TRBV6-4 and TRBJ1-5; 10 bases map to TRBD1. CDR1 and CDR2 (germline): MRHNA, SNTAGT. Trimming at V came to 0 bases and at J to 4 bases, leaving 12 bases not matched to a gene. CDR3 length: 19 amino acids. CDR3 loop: CASSDSTRTGGGRNQPQHF. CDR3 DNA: TGTGCCAGCAGTGACTCCACAAGGACAGGGGGGGGAAGAAATCAGCCCCAGCATTTT.

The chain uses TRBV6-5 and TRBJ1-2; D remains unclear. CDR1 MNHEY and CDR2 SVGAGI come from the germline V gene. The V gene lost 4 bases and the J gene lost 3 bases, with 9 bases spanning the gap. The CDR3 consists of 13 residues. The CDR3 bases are TGTGCCAGCAGTTCCATCGGGGACTATGGCTACACCTTC. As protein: CASSSIGDYGYTF.

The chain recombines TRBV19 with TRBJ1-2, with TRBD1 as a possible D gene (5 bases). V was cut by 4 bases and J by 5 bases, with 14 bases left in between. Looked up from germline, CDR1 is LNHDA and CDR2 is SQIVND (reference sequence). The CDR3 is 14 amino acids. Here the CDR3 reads CASSNWAGIYGYTF. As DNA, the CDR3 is TGTGCCAGTAGTAACTGGGCAGGGATTTATGGCTACACCTTC.

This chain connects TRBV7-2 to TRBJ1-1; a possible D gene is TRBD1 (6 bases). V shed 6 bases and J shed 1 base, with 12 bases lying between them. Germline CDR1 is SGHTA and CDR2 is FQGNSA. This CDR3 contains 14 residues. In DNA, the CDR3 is TGTGCCAGCAGGAGGGGACATGGGAACACTGAAGCTTTCTTT. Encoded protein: CASRRGHGNTEAFF.

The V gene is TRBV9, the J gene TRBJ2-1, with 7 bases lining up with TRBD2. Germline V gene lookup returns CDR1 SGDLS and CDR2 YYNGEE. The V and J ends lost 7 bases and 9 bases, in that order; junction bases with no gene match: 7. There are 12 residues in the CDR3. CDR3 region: CASGQGGVEQFF. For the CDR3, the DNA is TGTGCCAGCGGTCAGGGAGGGGTTGAGCAGTTCTTC.

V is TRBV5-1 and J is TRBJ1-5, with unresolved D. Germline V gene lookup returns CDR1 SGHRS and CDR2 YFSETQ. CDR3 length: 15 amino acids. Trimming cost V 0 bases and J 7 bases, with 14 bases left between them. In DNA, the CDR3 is TGCGCCAGCAGCTTGGGCCCCCCCAGTAGCCAGCCCCAGCATTTT. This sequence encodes CASSLGPPSSQPQHF.

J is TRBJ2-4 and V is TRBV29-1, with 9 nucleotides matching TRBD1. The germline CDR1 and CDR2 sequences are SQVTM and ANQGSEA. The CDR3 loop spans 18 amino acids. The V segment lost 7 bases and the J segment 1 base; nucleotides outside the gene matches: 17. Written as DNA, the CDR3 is TGCAGCGGATACCGGGGACAGGGTTGGAGAGTGGCCAAAAACATTCAGTACTTC. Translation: CSGYRGQGWRVAKNIQYF. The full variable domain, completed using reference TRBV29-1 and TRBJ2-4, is SAVISQKPSRDICQRGTSLTIQCQVDSQVTMMFWYRQQPGQSLTLIATANQGSEATYESGFVIDKFPISRPNLTFSTLTVSNMSPEDSSIYLCSGYRGQGWRVAKNIQYFGAGTRLSVL.

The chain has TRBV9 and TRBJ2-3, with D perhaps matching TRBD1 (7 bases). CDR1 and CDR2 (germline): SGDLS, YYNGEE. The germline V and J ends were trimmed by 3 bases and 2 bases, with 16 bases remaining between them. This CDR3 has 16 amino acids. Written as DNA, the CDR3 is TGTGCCAGCAGCGCCCATTCAGGGGGGATCACAGATACGCAGTATTTT. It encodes CASSAHSGGITDTQYF. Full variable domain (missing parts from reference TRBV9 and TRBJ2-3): DSGVTQTPKHLITATGQRVTLRCSPRSGDLSVYWYQQSLDQGLQFLIQYYNGEERAKGNILERFSAQQFPDLHSELNLSSLELGDSALYFCASSAHSGGITDTQYFGPGTRLTVL.

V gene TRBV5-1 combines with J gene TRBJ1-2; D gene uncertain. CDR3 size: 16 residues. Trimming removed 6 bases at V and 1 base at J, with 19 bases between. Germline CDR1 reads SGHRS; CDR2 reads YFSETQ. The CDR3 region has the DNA TGCGCCAGCAATCCCGGAGAGAATCAGATTAACTATGGCTACACCTTC. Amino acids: CASNPGENQINYGYTF.

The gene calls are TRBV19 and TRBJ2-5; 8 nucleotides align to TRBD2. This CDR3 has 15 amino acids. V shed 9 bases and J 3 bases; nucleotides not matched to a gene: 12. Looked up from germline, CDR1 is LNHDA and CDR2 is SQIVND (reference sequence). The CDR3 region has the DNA TGTGCCAGCCGACCCGGGACTAGTGGAAAAGAGACCCAGTACTTC. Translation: CASRPGTSGKETQYF.

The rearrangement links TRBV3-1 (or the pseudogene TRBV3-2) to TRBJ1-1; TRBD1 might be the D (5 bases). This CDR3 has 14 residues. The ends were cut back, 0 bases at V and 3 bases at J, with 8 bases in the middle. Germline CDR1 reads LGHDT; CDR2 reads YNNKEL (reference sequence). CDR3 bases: TGTGCCAGCAGCCAAGAACAGGAGTACACTGAAGCTTTCTTT. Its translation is CASSQEQEYTEAFF.

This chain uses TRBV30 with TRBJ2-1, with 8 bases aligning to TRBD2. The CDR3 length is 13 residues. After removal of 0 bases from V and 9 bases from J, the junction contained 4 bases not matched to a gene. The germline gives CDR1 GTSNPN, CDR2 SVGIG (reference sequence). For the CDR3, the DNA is TGTGCCTGGAGTGTACGAGCGGGGGTTGAGCAGTTCTTC. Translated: CAWSVRAGVEQFF.

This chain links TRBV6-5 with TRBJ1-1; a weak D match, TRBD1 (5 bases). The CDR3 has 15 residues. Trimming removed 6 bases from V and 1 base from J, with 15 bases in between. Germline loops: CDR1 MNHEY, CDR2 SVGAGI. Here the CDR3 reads CASRRQGSGNTEAFF. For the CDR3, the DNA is TGTGCCAGCAGACGCCAGGGATCTGGGAACACTGAAGCTTTCTTT.

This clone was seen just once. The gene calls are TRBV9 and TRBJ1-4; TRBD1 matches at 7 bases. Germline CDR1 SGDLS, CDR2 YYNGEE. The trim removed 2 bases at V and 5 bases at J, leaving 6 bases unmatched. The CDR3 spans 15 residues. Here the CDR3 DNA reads TGTGCCAGCAGCGTGTCGGGACAGCTAAATGAAAAACTGTTTTTT. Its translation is CASSVSGQLNEKLFF.

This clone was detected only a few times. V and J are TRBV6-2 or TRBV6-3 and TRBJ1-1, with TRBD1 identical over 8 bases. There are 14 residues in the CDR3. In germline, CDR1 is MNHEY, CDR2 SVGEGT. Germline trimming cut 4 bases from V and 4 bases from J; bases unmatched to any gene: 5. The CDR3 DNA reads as TGTGCCAGCAGTTTCCGGACAGGGAGCACTGAAGCTTTCTTT. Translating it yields CASSFRTGSTEAFF.

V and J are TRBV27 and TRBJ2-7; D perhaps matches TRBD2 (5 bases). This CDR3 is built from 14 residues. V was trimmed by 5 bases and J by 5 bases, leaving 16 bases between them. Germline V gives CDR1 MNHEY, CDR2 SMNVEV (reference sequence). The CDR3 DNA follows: TGTGCCAGCAGTCCCACTAGTAGTATCGACGAGCAGTACTTC. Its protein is CASSPTSSIDEQYF.

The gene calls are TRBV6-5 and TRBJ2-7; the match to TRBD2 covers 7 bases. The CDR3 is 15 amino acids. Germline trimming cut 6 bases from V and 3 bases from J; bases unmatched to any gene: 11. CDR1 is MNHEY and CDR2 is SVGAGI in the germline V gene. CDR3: CASSPGGASYYEQYF. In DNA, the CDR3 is TGTGCCAGCAGCCCGGGAGGAGCTAGCTACTACGAGCAGTACTTC.